These 9 T cell receptor beta chains came from one sample sequenced in a study of graft-versus-host responses after intestinal transplantation. Their antigen targets remain unknown. Profiling relied on immunoSEQ multiplex PCR, and the TCRdb table lists in-frame clones only, not all of them. The sample has 85,000 to 130,000 clones; about 88% are singletons. The input for sequencing was unstimulated CD4+ T cells sorted from spleen or lymph node cells, taken before intestinal transplant. These receptors were obtained from a human donor who received an intestinal transplant.

The chain is built from TRBV5-1 and TRBJ1-6; tentative D call: TRBD1 (5 bases). The CDR3 has 16 residues. Trimming removed 4 bases at V and 2 bases at J, with 13 bases between. Germline CDR1 reads SGHRS; CDR2 reads YFSETQ. CDR3 region: CASSQGNRPYNSPLHF. The CDR3 DNA follows: TGCGCCAGCAGCCAGGGAAATCGGCCCTATAATTCACCCCTCCACTTT.

This rearrangement joins TRBV28 to TRBJ2-6; D is possibly TRBD1 (6 bases). The CDR3 extends over 14 amino acids. The germline gives CDR1 MDHEN, CDR2 SYDVKM. V lost 10 bases to trimming and J lost 2 bases, with 12 bases between them. The CDR3 is CATEQGTGANVLTF. CDR3 DNA sequence: TGTGCCACCGAACAGGGAACTGGGGCCAACGTCCTGACTTTC.

The J gene is TRBJ2-7, the V gene TRBV9, with 7 positions matching TRBD1. The CDR3 extends over 13 amino acids. The V segment lost 3 bases and the J segment 6 bases; nucleotides outside the gene matches: 6. The germline V gene has CDR1 SGDLS and CDR2 YYNGEE. CDR3 loop: CASSATGEGEQYF. CDR3 sequence (DNA): TGTGCCAGCAGCGCCACAGGGGAAGGCGAGCAGTACTTC.

V gene TRBV9 combines with J gene TRBJ2-1, with D perhaps assigned TRBD1 or TRBD2 (6 bases each). CDR1 is SGDLS, CDR2 YYNGEE, per germline. The CDR3 is 14 amino acids. V lost 4 bases and J lost 3, with 11 bases in between. CDR3 protein: CASSRGALYNEQFF. The CDR3, as DNA: TGTGCCAGCAGCAGGGGGGCCCTCTACAATGAGCAGTTCTTC.

This chain joins TRBV6-1 and TRBJ2-7; perhaps TRBD1 as D (6 bases). Trimming pared 6 bases from V and 2 bases from J, leaving 17 bases between. The germline V gene has CDR1 MNHNS and CDR2 SASEGT. The CDR3 length is 15 residues. This chain's CDR3 is CASRPGQGLTYEQYF. The CDR3 DNA sequence: TGTGCCAGCAGGCCTGGGCAGGGGCTGACCTACGAGCAGTACTTC.

CDR3 protein: CASSSGLQTYEQYF. The CDR3 region has the DNA TGCGCCAGCAGCTCCGGGCTTCAAACCTACGAGCAGTACTTC. This rearrangement joins TRBV5-1 to TRBJ2-7; D gene ambiguous. The CDR3 has 14 residues. Trimming took 3 bases from V and 2 from J, leaving 12 bases between them. Germline V gives CDR1 SGHRS, CDR2 YFSETQ.

On this clone: Other DNA sequences in the same sample also yield this CDR3. The rearrangement joins TRBV29-1 to TRBJ1-1; 7 positions match TRBD1. The CDR3 has 14 residues. Germline V gene sequence: CDR1 SQVTM, CDR2 ANQGSEA. V gave up 3 bases and J gave up 1 base; unmatched junction bases: 5. CDR3 protein: CSVDGRGRNTEAFF. The CDR3 DNA reads TGCAGCGTTGACGGCAGGGGGAGGAACACTGAAGCTTTCTTT.

The chain joins TRBV7-9 to TRBJ1-4; D gene unclear. This CDR3 has 14 residues. Germline values: CDR1 SEHNR, CDR2 FQNEAQ (reference sequence). The V end lost 2 bases, the J end lost 7 bases, and 11 bases lay between the germline ends. CDR3 residues: CASSLKRGLEKLFF. Here the CDR3 DNA reads TGTGCCAGCAGCTTAAAACGAGGTCTTGAAAAACTGTTTTTT.

This chain links TRBV4-1 with TRBJ2-5; TRBD2 matches at 8 bases. With 3 bases clipped from V and 2 bases from J, the junction kept 8 bases outside the gene matches. CDR3 length: 16 amino acids. Germline V gene sequence: CDR1 MGHRA, CDR2 YSYEKL. The CDR3 is CASSHIGTREQETQYF. As DNA, the CDR3 is TGCGCCAGCAGCCACATAGGGACTAGGGAACAAGAGACCCAGTACTTC.